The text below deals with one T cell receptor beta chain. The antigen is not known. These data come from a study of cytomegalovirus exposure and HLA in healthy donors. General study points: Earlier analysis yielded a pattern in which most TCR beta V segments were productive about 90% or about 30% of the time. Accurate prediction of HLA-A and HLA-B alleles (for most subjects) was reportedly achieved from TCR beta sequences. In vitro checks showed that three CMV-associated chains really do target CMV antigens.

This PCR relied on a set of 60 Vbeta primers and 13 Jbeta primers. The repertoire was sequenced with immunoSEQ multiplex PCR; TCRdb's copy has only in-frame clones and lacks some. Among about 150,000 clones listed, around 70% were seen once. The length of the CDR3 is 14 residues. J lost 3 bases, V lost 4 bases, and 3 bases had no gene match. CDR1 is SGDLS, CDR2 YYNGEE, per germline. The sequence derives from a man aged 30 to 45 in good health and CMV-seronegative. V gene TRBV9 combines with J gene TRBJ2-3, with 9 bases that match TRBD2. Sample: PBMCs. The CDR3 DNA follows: TGTGCCAGCAGCCCCCTAGCGGGAACAGATACGCAGTATTTT. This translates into CASSPLAGTDTQYF. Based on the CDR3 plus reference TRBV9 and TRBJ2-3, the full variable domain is DSGVTQTPKHLITATGQRVTLRCSPRSGDLSVYWYQQSLDQGLQFLIQYYNGEERAKGNILERFSAQQFPDLHSELNLSSLELGDSALYFCASSPLAGTDTQYFGPGTRLTVL.